This T cell receptor beta chain was sequenced in a study of cytomegalovirus exposure and HLA in healthy donors. General study results and limits: Overall, approximately 150 TCR beta chains were annotated as cytomegalovirus-associated. In vitro experiments confirmed that a few CMV-associated chains were specific for CMV antigens.

As concerns this clone: The antigen is unknown.

The donors were in the approximately 120-subject validation cohort; that cohort was separate from the approximately 670-subject first cohort. CDR1 and CDR2 from the germline V gene are LNHDA and SQIVND (reference sequence). V lost 4 bases to trimming and J lost 0 bases, with 16 bases between them. The CDR3 runs 17 residues. Clones were read by immunoSEQ multiplex PCR, and TCRdb kept only the in-frame ones, dropping some. The table lists some 140,000 clones, approximately 87% of them singletons. The TCR sequence derives from a man between 18 and 35 years old in good health and CMV-seronegative. The sequenced material came from PBMCs. The J gene is TRBJ2-4, the V gene TRBV19, with D unclear. The CDR3: CASSKNYSPQAKNIQYF. The CDR3 DNA is TGTGCCAGTAGTAAGAATTACAGTCCTCAAGCCAAAAACATTCAGTACTTC.